These 20 T cell receptor beta chains were all obtained from the same sample, sequenced in a study of Ad26.COV2.S vaccination and SARS-CoV-2 variants (dated by TCRdb to the early 2020s). Read against the paper, the sample's treatment or condition label means: 15 to 20 received Ad26.COV2.S at low or high dose, single or two shots; roughly five received placebo; per-sample allocation not given. For vaccine and placebo recipients, the sequenced repertoires came from samples collected on day 63 after the first injection. The library was built by means of the immunoSEQ multiplex PCR assay. The table comes from immuneACCESS by way of TCRdb, which keeps in-frame sequences with V and J called. Part of the clones is missing from these tables; in studies checked, under half for an unresolved V gene and the rest for unknown reasons. The sample records about 320,000 clones, just under 85% of which are singletons. 2% to 2.5% of the sample is taken by the ten largest.

The specimen was peripheral blood, collected in a trial of Ad26.COV2.S vaccine versus placebo. The receptors come from a person between 18 and 60 years old who received the Ad26.COV2.S COVID-19 vaccine or a placebo.

The rearrangement links TRBV5-1 to TRBJ1-1; unclear D gene. The CDR3 is 15 amino acids. V shed 1 base and J shed 4 bases, with 14 bases lying between them. Per germline, CDR1 SGHRS and CDR2 YFSETQ. CDR3 sequence (DNA): TGCGCCAGCAGCTTGTCCGAGGTGCGTGTCACTGAAGCTTTCTTT. It encodes CASSLSEVRVTEAFF.

The chain recombines TRBV4-1 with TRBJ2-1; 12 nucleotides agree with TRBD2. Germline V lookup: CDR1 MGHRA, CDR2 YSYEKL. CDR3 length: 16 residues. Trimming took 5 bases from V and 9 from J; bases not matched to a gene: 11. CDR3 coding DNA: TGCGCCAGCAGCGAACTAGCGGGGGGATCCTGGAGTGAGCAGTTCTTC. Translation gives CASSELAGGSWSEQFF.

This clone was observed a single time. The V and J genes are TRBV12-3 or TRBV12-4 and TRBJ1-1; D is unresolved. This CDR3 is 13 amino acids long. The V end was cut by 2 bases, the J end by 0 bases, with 4 bases between. The CDR3 protein is CASSLSLNTEAFF. The CDR3 DNA is TGTGCCAGCAGTTTATCCCTGAACACTGAAGCTTTCTTT.

V and J are TRBV7-9 and TRBJ1-5; no clear D. The ends were cut back, 5 bases at V and 7 bases at J, with 9 bases in the middle. The germline gives CDR1 SEHNR, CDR2 FQNEAQ (reference sequence). The length of the CDR3 is 12 residues. The CDR3 nucleotides are TGTGCCAGCAGCGGGCTGGGGCAGCCCCAGCATTTT. Its protein is CASSGLGQPQHF.

The chain uses TRBV28 and TRBJ1-1; D ambiguous. V lost 6 bases to trimming and J lost 11 bases, with 19 bases between them. The germline V gene has CDR1 MDHEN and CDR2 SYDVKM. The CDR3 is 13 residues long. The CDR3 sequence is CASRPNHVPGAFF. The DNA for the CDR3 is TGTGCCAGCAGGCCTAACCACGTCCCGGGCGCTTTCTTT.

CDR3 in amino acids: CASTVTGELFF. The CDR3 coding sequence is TGTGCCAGCACCGTGACCGGGGAGCTGTTTTTT. V usage is TRBV11-1 and J usage is TRBJ2-2; no clear D. The CDR3 totals 11 residues. The V and J ends lost 7 bases and 5 bases respectively, with 5 bases between them. In germline, CDR1 is SGHAT, CDR2 FQDESV (reference sequence).

This chain uses TRBV18 with TRBJ1-2, with D perhaps matching TRBD1 (6 bases). Deletions cut 3 bases from V and 3 bases from J, with 11 bases between. Germline V gives CDR1 KGHSH, CDR2 LQKENI. The CDR3 runs 14 residues. The CDR3 loop reads CASSPQGIDYGYTF. CDR3 DNA sequence: TGTGCCAGCTCACCTCAGGGGATAGACTATGGCTACACCTTC.

The V gene is TRBV19, the J gene TRBJ2-5, with 9 bases matching TRBD1. The CDR3 contains 14 residues. Per the germline V gene, CDR1 is LNHDA and CDR2 is SQIVND (reference sequence). The V and J ends lost 4 bases and 5 bases, in that order; junction bases with no gene match: 5. The CDR3 is CASSSPGTGETQYF. In nucleotides, the CDR3 is TGTGCCAGTAGTAGTCCCGGGACAGGGGAGACCCAGTACTTC. Drawing the rest from reference TRBV19 and TRBJ2-5, the complete variable domain is DGGITQSPKYLFRKEGQNVTLSCEQNLNHDAMYWYRQDPGQGLRLIYYSQIVNDFQKGDIAEGYSVSREKKESFPLTVTSAQKNPTAFYLCASSSPGTGETQYFGPGTRLLVL.

This clone has just one count. V usage is TRBV19 and J usage is TRBJ2-7; TRBD2 matches at 9 bases. Looked up from germline, CDR1 is LNHDA and CDR2 is SQIVND (reference sequence). The CDR3 consists of 13 residues. V was pared by 5 bases and J by 4 bases, with 3 bases of the junction left unmatched. CDR3 residues: CASSAGGPYEQYF. CDR3 nucleotides: TGTGCCAGTAGTGCGGGGGGGCCGTACGAGCAGTACTTC.

This clone was seen only once. V gene TRBV20-1 combines with J gene TRBJ1-2; D gene ambiguous. The CDR3 totals 12 residues. Trimming stripped 3 bases from V and 6 bases from J, with 11 bases between. Germline V gene data show CDR1 as DFQATT and CDR2 as SNEGSKA (reference sequence). The CDR3 coding sequence is TGCAGTGCTAGTGAATGGCGCCATGGCTACACCTTC. It encodes CSASEWRHGYTF.

The V gene is TRBV29-1, the J gene TRBJ2-1; TRBD2 matches 10 bases. J gave up 6 bases and V 7 bases, and 9 bases lay outside the gene matches. CDR1 and CDR2 (germline): SQVTM, ANQGSEA. The CDR3 is made up of 14 amino acids. CDR3 coding DNA: TGCAGCGGTTCAGCGGGGGGGCCGGTCAATGAGCAGTTCTTC. Amino acids: CSGSAGGPVNEQFF.

The genes are TRBV4-2 and TRBJ2-7, with 7 bases matching TRBD2. The CDR3 is 14 residues long. Looked up from germline, CDR1 is LGHNA and CDR2 is YNFKEQ. V lost 1 base and J lost 2; bases outside the gene matches: 2. The chain's CDR3 is CASSQGEGAYEQYF. In DNA form, the CDR3 reads TGTGCCAGCAGCCAAGGGGAGGGCGCCTACGAGCAGTACTTC.

V usage is TRBV5-1 and J usage is TRBJ1-1; D perhaps matches TRBD1 (5 bases). Trimming took 4 bases from V and 3 from J, leaving 13 bases between them. The CDR3 runs to 14 residues. Germline CDR1 SGHRS, CDR2 YFSETQ. The chain's CDR3 is CASSIGTGYTEAFF. As DNA, the CDR3 is TGCGCCAGCAGCATCGGGACCGGATACACTGAAGCTTTCTTT.

This chain joins TRBV19 and TRBJ2-3; D is possibly TRBD2 (6 bases). With 3 bases removed from V and 2 bases from J, the gap between germline ends came to 12 bases. There are 15 residues in the CDR3. The germline CDR1 and CDR2 sequences are LNHDA and SQIVND (reference sequence). Here the CDR3 reads CASSMGGKYTDTQYF. CDR3 in DNA: TGTGCCAGTAGTATGGGAGGAAAATACACAGATACGCAGTATTTT.

Only one count was recorded for this clone. The J gene is TRBJ1-5, the V gene TRBV9; no clear D. Germline V gene sequence: CDR1 SGDLS, CDR2 YYNGEE. The CDR3 consists of 14 residues. Trimming cost V 0 bases and J 4 bases, with 8 bases left between them. As DNA, the CDR3 is TGTGCCAGCAGCGTAGGGTACGGAAATCAGCCCCAGCATTTT. This codes for CASSVGYGNQPQHF.

The chain is built from TRBV7-2 and TRBJ2-1; tentatively, D is TRBD2 (7 bases). The CDR3 covers 14 residues. V lost 4 bases and J lost 6, with 13 bases in between. CDR1 SGHTA and CDR2 FQGNSA come from the germline V gene. The CDR3 sequence is CASSSGGLVNEQFF. The CDR3 coding sequence is TGTGCCAGCAGCTCGGGGGGCCTGGTCAATGAGCAGTTCTTC.

CDR3 sequence (DNA): TGTGCCAGCAGTGAAAACGGGGGAACACCCCTCCACTTT. This codes for CASSENGGTPLHF. This chain connects TRBV6-1 to TRBJ1-6, with a possible D match to TRBD1 (5 bases). V was cut by 2 bases and J by 11 bases, with 10 bases left in between. This CDR3 region has 13 residues. The germline V gene encodes CDR1 MNHNS and CDR2 SASEGT.

The V call is TRBV14, the J call TRBJ2-3; 12 bases line up with TRBD2. This CDR3 contains 19 residues. Germline values: CDR1 SGHDN, CDR2 FVKESK. The V and J ends lost 4 bases and 0 bases, in that order; junction bases with no gene match: 11. The CDR3 sequence is CASSRTSGGTLSSTDTQYF. In DNA, the CDR3 is TGTGCCAGCAGCCGAACTAGCGGGGGGACGCTTTCTAGCACAGATACGCAGTATTTT.

The chain employs TRBV2 and TRBJ1-1; 7 positions match TRBD1. The germline V gene encodes CDR1 SNHLY and CDR2 FYNNEI. With 10 bases clipped from V and 0 bases from J, the junction kept 5 bases outside the gene matches. The CDR3 is made up of 13 amino acids. CDR3: CATTQGVNTEAFF. The CDR3 DNA reads TGTGCCACAACCCAGGGGGTGAACACTGAAGCTTTCTTT.

This chain connects TRBV19 to TRBJ2-7; the match to TRBD1 covers 10 bases. The germline V gene has CDR1 LNHDA and CDR2 SQIVND (reference sequence). CDR3 size: 15 residues. Losses at the gene ends were 5 bases for V and 2 bases for J; bases not matched to a gene: 6. Here the CDR3 DNA reads TGTGCCAGTAGTCTGAAAGGGACAGGGGCCTACGAGCAGTACTTC. Residues: CASSLKGTGAYEQYF.